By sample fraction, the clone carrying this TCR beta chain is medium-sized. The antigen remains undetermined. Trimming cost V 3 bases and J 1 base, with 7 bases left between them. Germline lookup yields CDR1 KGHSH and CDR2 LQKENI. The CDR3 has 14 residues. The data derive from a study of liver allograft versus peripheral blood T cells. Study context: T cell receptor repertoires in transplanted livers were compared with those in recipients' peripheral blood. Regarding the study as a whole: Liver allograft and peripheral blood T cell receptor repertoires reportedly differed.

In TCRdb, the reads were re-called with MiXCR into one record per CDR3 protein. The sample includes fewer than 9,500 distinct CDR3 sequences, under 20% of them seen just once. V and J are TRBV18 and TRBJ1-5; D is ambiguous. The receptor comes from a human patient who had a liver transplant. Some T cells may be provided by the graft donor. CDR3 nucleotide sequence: TGTGCCAGCTCACCCCAAGGGAGCAATCAGCCCCAGCATTTT. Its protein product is CASSPQGSNQPQHF.